A single sample gave rise to the 15 T cell receptor beta chains below, sequenced in a study of Graves' ophthalmopathy and Graves' hyperthyroidism. Beta-chain TCR CDR3 regions were amplified from RNA transcripts. Amplification began with first-round RT-PCR using HTBI primers, then second-round multiplex PCR was performed. TCRdb reprocessed the multiplex PCR reads via MiXCR and lists one record per CDR3 protein. The table lists a few hundred thousand distinct CDR3 sequences, 15% of them singletons, with 5.5% to 8% in the top ten. Sequenced: peripheral blood. The receptors shown here come from a woman aged 18-35 years with stable Graves' hyperthyroidism.

This clonotype was seen more than once but under ten times. The rearrangement joins TRBV5-1 to TRBJ2-5; maybe TRBD1 (5 bases). CDR1 and CDR2 (germline): SGHRS, YFSETQ. The CDR3 covers 15 residues. Deletions cut 3 bases from V and 5 bases from J, with 17 bases between. Here the CDR3 reads CASSSTPSGQETQYF. Here the CDR3 DNA reads TGCGCCAGCAGCTCGACTCCCTCAGGGCAGGAGACCCAGTACTTC.

This clonotype was picked up a small number of times. The chain combines TRBV12-5 with TRBJ2-5, with 13 bases lining up with TRBD2. CDR1 is LGHNT and CDR2 is FRNRAP in the germline V gene. J was trimmed by 4 bases and V by 1 base; bases with no gene match: 0. The CDR3 is made up of 15 amino acids. CDR3 coding DNA: TGTGCTAGTGGTTTGGGGACTAGCGGGAGAGAGACCCAGTACTTC. Its translation is CASGLGTSGRETQYF.

At least ten counts were recorded for this clonotype. The chain links TRBV6-1 to TRBJ2-5, with D possibly being TRBD2 (6 bases). Germline V gives CDR1 MNHNS, CDR2 SASEGT. The CDR3 sequence is 15 residues long. V was cut by 3 bases and J by 2 bases, with 13 bases left in between. CDR3 nucleotide sequence: TGTGCCAGCAGTGACCCCCCGGAGGGACAAGAGACCCAGTACTTC. Translated, it gives CASSDPPEGQETQYF.

With respect to this clonotype: Just one base apart from a much larger clone, this may be a read error. V gene TRBV7-3 combines with J gene TRBJ1-1; the D gene is possibly TRBD1 (5 bases). The germline CDR1 and CDR2 sequences are SGHTA and FQGTGA. CDR3 length: 14 amino acids. In DNA form, the CDR3 reads TGTGCCAGCAGCTTATACCAGGGCGCCACTGAAGCTTGCTTT. Translating it yields CASSLYQGATEACF. Complete variable domain (other parts from reference TRBV7-3 and TRBJ1-1): GAGVSQTPSNKVTEKGKYVELRCDPISGHTALYWYRQSLGQGPEFLIYFQGTGAADDSGLPNDRFFAVRPEGSVSTLKIQRTERGDSAVYLCASSLYQGATEACFGQGTRLTVV.

This clonotype was recorded at least ten times. This chain links TRBV6-5 with TRBJ1-2, with a possible D match to TRBD1 (6 bases). The V and J ends lost 3 bases and 4 bases respectively, with 18 bases between them. CDR1 MNHEY and CDR2 SVGAGI come from the germline V gene. The CDR3 is 16 residues long. The DNA of the CDR3 is TGTGCCAGCAGTTATCAGACAGGACGAGCCATCTATGGCTACACCTTC. Amino acid sequence: CASSYQTGRAIYGYTF.

This clonotype was seen many times. The J gene is TRBJ1-2, the V gene TRBV6-1; 7 positions agree with TRBD1. Looked up from germline, CDR1 is MNHNS and CDR2 is SASEGT. This CDR3 comprises 13 residues. V trimming: 6 bases; J trimming: 8 bases; junction bases outside the gene matches: 9. The CDR3 nucleotides read TGTGCCAGCAGCTCGACAGGGCAAGAGGGCTACACCTTC. As protein: CASSSTGQEGYTF.

This clonotype was found many times. The rearrangement joins TRBV6-1 to TRBJ1-2; TRBD1 matches at 7 bases. J gave up 7 bases and V 4 bases, and 12 bases lay outside the gene matches. Germline V gene sequence: CDR1 MNHNS, CDR2 SASEGT. The CDR3 has 15 residues. The CDR3 here is CASSATPGTDLGYTF. The CDR3 nucleotides are TGTGCCAGCAGTGCGACACCCGGGACAGATCTTGGCTACACCTTC.

Here the CDR3 DNA reads TGTGCCAGCAGTTTCGACCCTGGGACAGGGGGAAGTGGACAAGAGACCCAGTACTTC. Its translation: CASSFDPGTGGSGQETQYF. The chain has TRBV6-2 or TRBV6-3 and TRBJ2-5; 11 nucleotides match TRBD1. Unmatched junction bases numbered 15, after V lost 4 bases and J lost 2 bases. The CDR3 extends over 19 amino acids. Germline CDR1 and CDR2: MNHEY and SVGEGT.

This clonotype was observed at least ten times. This chain joins TRBV19 and TRBJ2-2; D call uncertain. CDR1 and CDR2 (germline): LNHDA, SQIVND (reference sequence). Trimming removed 1 base at V and 2 bases at J, with 8 bases between. The CDR3 extends over 15 amino acids. The CDR3 is CASSIAVFNTGELFF. The CDR3 DNA reads TGTGCCAGTAGTATAGCAGTCTTTAACACCGGGGAGCTGTTTTTT.

This clonotype was recorded at least ten times. The chain combines TRBV2 with TRBJ1-5; a weak D match, TRBD1 (5 bases). The CDR3 extends over 17 amino acids. Germline loops: CDR1 SNHLY, CDR2 FYNNEI. V lost 3 bases to trimming and J lost 6 bases, with 21 bases between them. CDR3 in amino acids: CASSDLQVGASGQPQHF. The CDR3 nucleotides read TGTGCCAGCAGTGACCTACAGGTAGGGGCATCGGGTCAGCCCCAGCATTTT. Supplemented by reference TRBV2 and TRBJ1-5, the full variable domain reads EPEVTQTPSHQVTQMGQEVILRCVPISNHLYFYWYRQILGQKVEFLVSFYNNEISEKSEIFDDQFSVERPDGSNFTLKIRSTKLEDSAMYFCASSDLQVGASGQPQHFGDGTRLSIL.

This clonotype has at least ten counts. This chain uses TRBV6-1 with TRBJ2-5, with 9 bases fitting TRBD2. V lost 4 bases and J lost 1; bases outside the gene matches: 4. There are 15 residues in the CDR3. Germline values: CDR1 MNHNS, CDR2 SASEGT. CDR3 residues: CASSGAGGSQETQYF. CDR3 DNA sequence: TGTGCCAGCAGTGGAGCGGGGGGCTCCCAAGAGACCCAGTACTTC.

This clonotype was picked up many times. The J gene is TRBJ1-5, the V gene TRBV7-2; 8 bases line up with TRBD1. Trimming removed 5 bases from V and 4 bases from J; junction bases left unmatched: 7. CDR3 length: 15 amino acids. Germline V gene sequence: CDR1 SGHTA, CDR2 FQGNSA. The CDR3 nucleotides are TGTGCCAGCAGCCAAATTACAGGGGGAAATCAGCCCCAGCATTTT. Translating it yields CASSQITGGNQPQHF.

This clonotype has just a few counts. A read error may explain this, as a much larger clone is one base away. The chain uses TRBV6-2 or TRBV6-3 and TRBJ1-1; D gene uncertain. V gave up 6 bases and J gave up 4 bases, with 15 bases separating them. Germline V gene data show CDR1 as MNHEY and CDR2 as SVGEGT. The CDR3 extends over 14 amino acids. The CDR3 nucleotides are TGTGCCAGCAGCCCGCGCGCGAATCCCACTGAAGCTTTCTTT. It translates to CASSPRANPTEAFF.

This clonotype showed up many times. The chain is built from TRBV9 and TRBJ2-5, with D possibly being TRBD1 (5 bases). Germline V gene lookup returns CDR1 SGDLS and CDR2 YYNGEE. This CDR3 spans 15 amino acids. V dropped 0 bases and J dropped 5 bases, with 14 bases sitting between them. The CDR3, as DNA: TGTGCCAGCAGCGTAGAATCCTCCTCAGGGGAGACCCAGTACTTC. Translated: CASSVESSSGETQYF.

The chain joins TRBV20-1 to TRBJ2-5, with a possible D match to TRBD2 (6 bases). The CDR3 length is 16 residues. CDR1 and CDR2 from the germline V gene are DFQATT and SNEGSKA (reference sequence). With 2 bases removed from V and 1 base from J, the gap between germline ends came to 17 bases. CDR3 residues: CSARSGVSGSQETQYF. The CDR3 DNA sequence: TGCAGTGCTAGATCCGGGGTTAGCGGCTCCCAAGAGACCCAGTACTTC.